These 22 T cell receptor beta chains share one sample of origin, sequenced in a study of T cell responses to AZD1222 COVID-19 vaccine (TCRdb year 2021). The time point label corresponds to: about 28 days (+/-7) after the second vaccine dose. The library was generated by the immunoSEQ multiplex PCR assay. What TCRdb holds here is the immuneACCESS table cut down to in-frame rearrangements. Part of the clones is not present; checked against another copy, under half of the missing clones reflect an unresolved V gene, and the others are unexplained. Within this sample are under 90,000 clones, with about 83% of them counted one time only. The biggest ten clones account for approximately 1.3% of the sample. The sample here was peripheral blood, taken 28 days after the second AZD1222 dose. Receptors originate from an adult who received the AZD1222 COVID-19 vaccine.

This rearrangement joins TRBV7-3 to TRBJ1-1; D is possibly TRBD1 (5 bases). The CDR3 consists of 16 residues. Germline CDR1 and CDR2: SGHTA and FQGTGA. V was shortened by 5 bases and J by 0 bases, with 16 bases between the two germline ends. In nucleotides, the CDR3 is TGTGCCAGCAGCGCAGGGACCCCGGGGTTGAACACTGAAGCTTTCTTT. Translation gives CASSAGTPGLNTEAFF.

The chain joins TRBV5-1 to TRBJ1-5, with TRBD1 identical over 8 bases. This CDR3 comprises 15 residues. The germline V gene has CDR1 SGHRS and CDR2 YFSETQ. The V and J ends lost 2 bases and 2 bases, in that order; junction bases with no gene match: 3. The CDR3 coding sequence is TGCGCCAGCAGCTTTGGCAGGGGGCGCAATCAGCCCCAGCATTTT. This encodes CASSFGRGRNQPQHF.

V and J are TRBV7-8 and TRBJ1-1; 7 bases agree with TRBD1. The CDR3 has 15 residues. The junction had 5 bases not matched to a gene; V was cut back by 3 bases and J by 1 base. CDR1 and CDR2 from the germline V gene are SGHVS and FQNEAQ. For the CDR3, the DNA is TGTGCCAGCAGCTTTTGGGGGACAGCGAACACTGAAGCTTTCTTT. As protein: CASSFWGTANTEAFF.

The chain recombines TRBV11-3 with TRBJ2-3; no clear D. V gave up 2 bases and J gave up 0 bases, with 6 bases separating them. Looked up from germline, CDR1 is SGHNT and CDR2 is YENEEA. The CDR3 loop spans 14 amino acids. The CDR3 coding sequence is TGTGCCAGCAGCTTAACTGGGAGCACAGATACGCAGTATTTT. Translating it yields CASSLTGSTDTQYF.

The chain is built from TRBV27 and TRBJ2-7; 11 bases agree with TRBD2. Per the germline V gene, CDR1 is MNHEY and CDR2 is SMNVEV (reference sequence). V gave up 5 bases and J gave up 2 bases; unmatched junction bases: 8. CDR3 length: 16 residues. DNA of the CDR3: TGTGCCAGCAGTCCTTCGGGACTAGCGGTTCCCTACGAGCAGTACTTC. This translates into CASSPSGLAVPYEQYF.

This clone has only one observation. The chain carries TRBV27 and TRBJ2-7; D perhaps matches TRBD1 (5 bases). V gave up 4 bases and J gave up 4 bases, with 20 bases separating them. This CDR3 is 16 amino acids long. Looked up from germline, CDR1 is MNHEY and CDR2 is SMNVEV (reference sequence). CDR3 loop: CASSSLKGSSLYEQYF. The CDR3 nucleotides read TGTGCCAGCAGTTCCTTAAAGGGGTCTTCTTTATACGAGCAGTACTTC.

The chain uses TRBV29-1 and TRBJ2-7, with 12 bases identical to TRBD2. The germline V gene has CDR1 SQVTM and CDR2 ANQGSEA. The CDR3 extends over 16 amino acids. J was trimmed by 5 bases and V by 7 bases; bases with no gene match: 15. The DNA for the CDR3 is TGCAGCGCTCGGACAGGGCTAGCGGGAGGGCCGAACGAGCAGTACTTC. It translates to CSARTGLAGGPNEQYF.

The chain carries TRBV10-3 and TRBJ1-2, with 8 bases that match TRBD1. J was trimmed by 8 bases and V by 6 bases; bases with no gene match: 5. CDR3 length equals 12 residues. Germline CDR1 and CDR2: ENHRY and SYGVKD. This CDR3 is CAISPDREGYTF. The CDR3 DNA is TGTGCCATCAGCCCGGACAGGGAAGGCTACACCTTC.

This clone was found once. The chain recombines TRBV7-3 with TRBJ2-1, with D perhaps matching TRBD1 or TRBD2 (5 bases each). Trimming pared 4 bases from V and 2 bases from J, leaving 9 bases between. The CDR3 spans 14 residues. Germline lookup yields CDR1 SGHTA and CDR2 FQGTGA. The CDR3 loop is CASSSGAPYNEQFF. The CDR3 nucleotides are TGTGCCAGCAGCTCCGGGGCCCCCTACAATGAGCAGTTCTTC.

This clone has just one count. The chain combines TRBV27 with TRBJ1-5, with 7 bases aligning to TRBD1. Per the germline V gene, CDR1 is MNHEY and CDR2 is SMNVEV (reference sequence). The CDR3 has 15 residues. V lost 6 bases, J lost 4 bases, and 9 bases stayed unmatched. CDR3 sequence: CASRRQGSGNQPQHF. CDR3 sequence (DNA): TGTGCCAGCAGACGACAGGGATCGGGGAATCAGCCCCAGCATTTT.

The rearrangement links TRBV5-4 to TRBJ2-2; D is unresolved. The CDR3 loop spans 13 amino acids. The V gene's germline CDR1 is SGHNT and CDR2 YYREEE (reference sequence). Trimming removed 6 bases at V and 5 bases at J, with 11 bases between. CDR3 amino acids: CASKIEVTGELFF. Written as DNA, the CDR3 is TGTGCCAGCAAAATAGAGGTAACCGGGGAGCTGTTTTTT.

The DNA for the CDR3 is TGTGCCAGCTCACCACAGCAGGGGTATGGGGCCAACGTCCTGACTTTC. Its protein product is CASSPQQGYGANVLTF. V is TRBV18 and J is TRBJ2-6; D is possibly TRBD1 (6 bases). Trimming pared 1 base from V and 3 bases from J, leaving 10 bases between. The CDR3 is 16 residues long. CDR1 and CDR2 from the germline V gene are KGHSH and LQKENI.

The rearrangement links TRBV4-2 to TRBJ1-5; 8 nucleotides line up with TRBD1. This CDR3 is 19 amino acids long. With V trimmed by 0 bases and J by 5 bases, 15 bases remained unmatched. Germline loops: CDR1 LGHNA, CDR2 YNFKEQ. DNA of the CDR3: TGTGCCAGCAGCCAAGAAATAATAATCCTAGGACAGGGAGATCAGCCCCAGCATTTT. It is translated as CASSQEIIILGQGDQPQHF.

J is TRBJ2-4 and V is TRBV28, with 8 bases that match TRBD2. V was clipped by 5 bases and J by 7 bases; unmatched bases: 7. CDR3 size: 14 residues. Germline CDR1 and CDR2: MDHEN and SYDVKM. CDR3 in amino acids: CASSHGLAPNIQYF. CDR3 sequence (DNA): TGTGCCAGCAGTCACGGACTAGCCCCGAACATTCAGTACTTC.

The CDR3 nucleotides read TGTGCCAGTAGTATATCTGGGGCCGGAGGTGGCTACACCTTC. Residues: CASSISGAGGGYTF. This chain uses TRBV19 with TRBJ1-2, with D perhaps TRBD1 (5 bases). Per the germline V gene, CDR1 is LNHDA and CDR2 is SQIVND (reference sequence). Trimming removed 2 bases from V and 7 bases from J, with 14 bases in between. This CDR3 spans 14 amino acids. Based on the CDR3 plus reference TRBV19 and TRBJ1-2, the full variable domain is DGGITQSPKYLFRKEGQNVTLSCEQNLNHDAMYWYRQDPGQGLRLIYYSQIVNDFQKGDIAEGYSVSREKKESFPLTVTSAQKNPTAFYLCASSISGAGGGYTFGSGTRLTVV.

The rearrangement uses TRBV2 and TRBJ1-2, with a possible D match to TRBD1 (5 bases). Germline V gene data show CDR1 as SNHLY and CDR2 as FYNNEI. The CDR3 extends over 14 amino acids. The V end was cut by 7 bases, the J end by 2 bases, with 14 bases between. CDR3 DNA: TGTGCCAGCACCCCGTTGGGACTGAACTATGGCTACACCTTC. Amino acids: CASTPLGLNYGYTF.

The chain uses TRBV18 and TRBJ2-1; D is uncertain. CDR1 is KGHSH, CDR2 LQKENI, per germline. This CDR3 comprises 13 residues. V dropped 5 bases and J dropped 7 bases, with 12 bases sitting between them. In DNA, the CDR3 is TGTGCCAGCTCAGCGATTGTCCGGAATGAGCAGTTCTTC. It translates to CASSAIVRNEQFF.

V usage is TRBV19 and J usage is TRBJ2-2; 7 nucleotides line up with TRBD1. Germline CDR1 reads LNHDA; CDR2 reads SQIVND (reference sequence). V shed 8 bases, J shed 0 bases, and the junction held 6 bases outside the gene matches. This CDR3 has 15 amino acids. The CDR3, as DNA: TGTGCCAGTCATTTGACAGGGTCGAACACCGGGGAGCTGTTTTTT. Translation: CASHLTGSNTGELFF.

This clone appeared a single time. The CDR3 DNA reads as TGTGCCAGCAGCCAAGCGGGGAATTTGAATCAGCCCCAGCATTTT. Its protein is CASSQAGNLNQPQHF. This chain joins TRBV3-1 (or the pseudogene TRBV3-2) and TRBJ1-5; D is ambiguous. The CDR3 has 15 amino acids. V lost 1 base, J lost 4 bases, and 11 bases lay in between. Per germline, CDR1 LGHDT and CDR2 YNNKEL (reference sequence).

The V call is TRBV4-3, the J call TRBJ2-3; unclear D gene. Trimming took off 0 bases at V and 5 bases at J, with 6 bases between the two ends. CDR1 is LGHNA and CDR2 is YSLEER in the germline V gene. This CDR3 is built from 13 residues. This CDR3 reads CASSQDLGDTQYF. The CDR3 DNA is TGCGCCAGCAGCCAAGATCTGGGAGATACGCAGTATTTT.

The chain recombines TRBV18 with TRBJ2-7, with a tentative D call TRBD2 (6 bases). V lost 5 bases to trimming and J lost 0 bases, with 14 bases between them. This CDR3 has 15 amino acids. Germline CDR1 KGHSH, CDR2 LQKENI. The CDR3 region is CASSGAGYSSYEQYF. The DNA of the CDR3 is TGTGCCAGCTCAGGAGCGGGTTATAGCTCCTACGAGCAGTACTTC.

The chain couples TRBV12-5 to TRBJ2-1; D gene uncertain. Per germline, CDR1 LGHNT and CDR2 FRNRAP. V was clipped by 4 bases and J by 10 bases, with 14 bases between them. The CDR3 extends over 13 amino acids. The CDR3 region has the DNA TGTGCTAGTGGTTCCCTTGGCCGCTCGGAGCAGTTCTTC. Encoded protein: CASGSLGRSEQFF.